The next 29 T cell receptor beta chains were all read from a single sample in a study of CD8 T cells in ankylosing spondylitis. TCRdb called the 5' RACE reads again in MiXCR, with one record for every CDR3 protein. Found here are some 220,000 distinct CDR3 sequences, approximately 8% of them singletons; the top ten hold around 4.4%. What was sequenced was blood, either unsorted or a sorted T cell fraction (not recorded which). Receptors were obtained from a female donor with ankylosing spondylitis or in good health (not recorded which).

This clonotype came up many times. J is TRBJ1-3 and V is TRBV28; D gene uncertain. The CDR3 is 15 residues long. Deletions cut 4 bases from V and 3 bases from J, with 13 bases between. In germline, CDR1 is MDHEN, CDR2 SYDVKM. Here the CDR3 reads CASSSLLGSGNTIYF. CDR3 sequence (DNA): TGTGCCAGCAGTTCCCTCCTAGGGAGTGGAAACACCATATATTTT.

In its sample, this clonotype was seen many times. This chain uses TRBV20-1 with TRBJ1-3; possibly TRBD1 for D (6 bases). CDR3 length: 15 amino acids. The germline CDR1 and CDR2 sequences are DFQATT and SNEGSKA (reference sequence). Trimming pared 2 bases from V and 0 bases from J, leaving 11 bases between. CDR3 region: CSARPWDTSGNTIYF. Here the CDR3 DNA reads TGCAGTGCTAGACCCTGGGACACCTCTGGAAACACCATATATTTT.

This clonotype was counted only a few times. The J gene is TRBJ2-7, the V gene TRBV9, with a tentative D call TRBD1 (6 bases). From germline, CDR1 is SGDLS and CDR2 YYNGEE. V dropped 3 bases and J dropped 0 bases, with 13 bases sitting between them. The CDR3 has 15 residues. The CDR3 loop reads CASSGTGKNSYEQYF. CDR3 DNA sequence: TGTGCCAGCAGCGGAACAGGGAAGAACTCCTACGAGCAGTACTTC.

There are many counts of this clonotype. The chain carries TRBV20-1 and TRBJ1-1; the match to TRBD1 covers 8 bases. Losses at the gene ends were 5 bases for V and 1 base for J; bases not matched to a gene: 6. The CDR3 runs to 14 residues. Germline assignment: CDR1 DFQATT and CDR2 SNEGSKA (reference sequence). The CDR3 loop reads CSAQTGGWNTEAFF. Here the CDR3 DNA reads TGCAGTGCTCAAACAGGGGGATGGAACACTGAAGCTTTCTTT.

This clonotype was detected ten times or more. The J gene is TRBJ1-5, the V gene TRBV5-1; D might be TRBD1 (5 bases). CDR3 length: 14 amino acids. The germline gives CDR1 SGHRS, CDR2 YFSETQ. Trimming removed 2 bases at V and 3 bases at J, with 9 bases between. The CDR3 protein is CASSLGDLNQPQHF. DNA of the CDR3: TGCGCCAGCAGCTTAGGGGACCTCAATCAGCCCCAGCATTTT.

This clonotype was recorded many times. The chain is built from TRBV25-1 and TRBJ2-3; no reliable D call. Germline V lookup: CDR1 MGHDK, CDR2 SYGVNS. Trimming cost V 3 bases and J 5 bases, with 12 bases left between them. This CDR3 spans 14 amino acids. The CDR3 region has the DNA TGTGCCAGCAGTGAGACACGGATACGAGATACGCAGTATTTT. This encodes CASSETRIRDTQYF.

V usage is TRBV2 and J usage is TRBJ1-5; a weak D match, TRBD1 (5 bases). This CDR3 contains 17 residues. Germline CDR1 SNHLY, CDR2 FYNNEI. Trimming pared 4 bases from V and 6 bases from J, leaving 22 bases between. DNA for the CDR3: TGTGCCAGCAGTGTTTGGGGAAAGGGGCACGGTTCTCAGCCCCAGCATTTT. As protein: CASSVWGKGHGSQPQHF.

This clonotype was seen many times. This chain connects TRBV7-2 to TRBJ2-1; tentatively, D is TRBD2 (6 bases). The germline V gene encodes CDR1 SGHTA and CDR2 FQGNSA. Trimming stripped 2 bases from V and 10 bases from J, with 9 bases between. This CDR3 is 12 amino acids long. The DNA for the CDR3 is TGTGCCAGCAGCTTACGGGAGTCAGAGCAGTTCTTC. This gives the protein CASSLRESEQFF.

This clonotype was seen many times. The rearrangement joins TRBV2 to TRBJ2-1; 12 bases are shared with TRBD2. This CDR3 contains 15 residues. V shed 6 bases, J shed 6 bases, and the junction held 6 bases outside the gene matches. The germline V gene encodes CDR1 SNHLY and CDR2 FYNNEI. The DNA of the CDR3 is TGTGCCAGCAGGGGCCCTAGCGGGAGGGCCAATGAGCAGTTCTTC. This translates into CASRGPSGRANEQFF.

Many counts were recorded for this clonotype. CDR3: CATSDRRWQETQYF. In nucleotides, the CDR3 is TGTGCCACCAGTGATCGGCGGTGGCAAGAGACCCAGTACTTC. The chain joins TRBV24-1 to TRBJ2-5; D remains ambiguous. Trimming removed 3 bases from V and 2 bases from J, with 9 bases in between. Germline V gene data show CDR1 as KGHDR and CDR2 as SFDVKD. CDR3 length equals 14 residues.

This clonotype was counted only a few times. V usage is TRBV7-8 and J usage is TRBJ2-7; the D is unclear. CDR1 is SGHVS and CDR2 is FQNEAQ in the germline V gene. Trimming pared 1 base from V and 7 bases from J, leaving 14 bases between. The length of the CDR3 is 14 residues. CDR3 residues: CASSLVGGVREQYF. The CDR3 DNA is TGTGCCAGCAGCTTAGTAGGTGGGGTCAGGGAGCAGTACTTC.

This clonotype has a count of ten or more. The genes are TRBV7-8 and TRBJ1-1; TRBD1 might be the D (5 bases). V lost 2 bases and J 11 bases, leaving 15 bases between the germline ends. Germline CDR1 and CDR2: SGHVS and FQNEAQ. The CDR3 totals 13 residues. The DNA of the CDR3 is TGTGCCAGCAGCTTACGGGGCCCCCGAGGTGCTTTCTTT. This translates into CASSLRGPRGAFF.

This clonotype has ten or more counts. CDR3 sequence: CASSEKDTQYF. The CDR3 bases are TGCGCCAGCAGTGAGAAGGATACGCAGTATTTT. The chain employs TRBV10-2 and TRBJ2-3, with D uncertain. This CDR3 region has 11 residues. The V end was cut by 2 bases, the J end by 6 bases, with 3 bases between. Looked up from germline, CDR1 is WSHSY and CDR2 is SAAADI.

This clonotype was counted a few times. V gene TRBV4-1 combines with J gene TRBJ2-1; 9 nucleotides match TRBD2. The CDR3 is 17 residues long. CDR1 is MGHRA and CDR2 is YSYEKL in the germline V gene. J gave up 1 base and V 4 bases, and 8 bases lay outside the gene matches. The CDR3 region is CASSRGAGGRSYNEQFF. CDR3 nucleotides: TGCGCCAGCAGCCGGGGGGCGGGAGGGCGGTCCTACAATGAGCAGTTCTTC.

To note about this clonotype: One base away lies a much larger clone, so this may be a sequencing read error. This chain joins TRBV29-1 and TRBJ2-5; 9 bases match TRBD2. The length of the CDR3 is 14 residues. Germline lookup yields CDR1 SQVTM and CDR2 ANQGSEA. CDR3 protein: CSVESGGRGETLYF. As DNA, the CDR3 is TGCAGCGTTGAAAGCGGCGGGAGGGGGGAGACCCTGTACTTC.

This clonotype has at least ten counts. The chain uses TRBV12-3 or TRBV12-4 and TRBJ2-5; D is possibly TRBD2 (6 bases). The V and J ends lost 6 bases and 0 bases respectively, with 14 bases between them. The length of the CDR3 is 15 residues. For the CDR3, the DNA is TGTGCCAGCAGACCGGGACTCCAGTACCAAGAGACCCAGTACTTC. Its translation is CASRPGLQYQETQYF.

This clonotype showed up many times. The V gene is TRBV6-1, the J gene TRBJ2-5; 8 bases agree with TRBD1. The CDR3 loop spans 15 amino acids. Trimming at V came to 1 base and at J to 1 base, leaving 2 bases not matched to a gene. Germline V CDR1 and CDR2: MNHNS, SASEGT. CDR3 sequence (DNA): TGTGCCAGCAGTGAAGGAACAGGGGGCCAAGAGACCCAGTACTTC. Its protein is CASSEGTGGQETQYF.

V and J are TRBV20-1 and TRBJ2-6, with 11 positions matching TRBD2. Trimming took 5 bases from V and 3 from J; bases not matched to a gene: 12. This CDR3 is 18 amino acids long. In germline, CDR1 is DFQATT, CDR2 SNEGSKA (reference sequence). The CDR3 loop is CSARSKLAGVGGANVLTF. The CDR3 DNA sequence: TGCAGTGCTCGGTCTAAACTAGCGGGAGTGGGTGGGGCCAACGTCCTGACTTTC.

The table lists this clonotype with a few counts. CDR3 amino acids: CASSQGVRRRDEQFF. The CDR3 DNA reads as TGCGCCAGCAGCCAAGGTGTTCGGCGGAGGGATGAGCAGTTCTTC. V usage is TRBV4-3 and J usage is TRBJ2-1; D perhaps matches TRBD2 (6 bases). This CDR3 has 15 residues. V gave up 1 base and J gave up 8 bases, with 15 bases separating them. Germline assignment: CDR1 LGHNA and CDR2 YSLEER.

The chain joins TRBV7-9 to TRBJ2-5, with a possible D match to TRBD1 (5 bases). Germline V gene sequence: CDR1 SEHNR, CDR2 FQNEAQ (reference sequence). Trimming stripped 5 bases from V and 4 bases from J, with 14 bases between. The CDR3 spans 14 residues. The CDR3 nucleotides read TGTGCCAGCAGCACACCGACAGATCGAGAGACCCAGTACTTC. Its protein product is CASSTPTDRETQYF.

This clonotype was picked up many times. The V gene is TRBV7-2, the J gene TRBJ2-7, with D tentatively TRBD1 (6 bases). The germline V gene encodes CDR1 SGHTA and CDR2 FQGNSA. Trimming removed 2 bases from V and 3 bases from J, with 14 bases in between. CDR3 length: 15 residues. CDR3 loop: CASSLYPGASYEQYF. The CDR3 DNA reads as TGTGCCAGCAGCTTATACCCAGGGGCCAGCTACGAGCAGTACTTC.

This clonotype was observed at least ten times. The rearrangement joins TRBV28 to TRBJ1-1; a possible D gene is TRBD1 (5 bases). CDR3 length equals 13 residues. Trimming stripped 10 bases from V and 0 bases from J, with 12 bases between. From germline, CDR1 is MDHEN and CDR2 SYDVKM. This CDR3 reads CAITGGMNTEAFF. The DNA for the CDR3 is TGTGCCATAACCGGGGGGATGAACACTGAAGCTTTCTTT.

The chain has TRBV20-1 and TRBJ2-3, with D perhaps TRBD1 or TRBD2 (5 bases each). V dropped 6 bases and J dropped 2 bases, with 15 bases sitting between them. The V gene's germline CDR1 is DFQATT and CDR2 SNEGSKA (reference sequence). The CDR3 is 14 residues long. The CDR3 sequence is CSAPRDPTTDTQYF. In DNA form, the CDR3 reads TGCAGTGCACCCCGGGACCCCACCACAGATACGCAGTATTTT.

This clonotype came up many times. The chain couples TRBV5-1 to TRBJ1-5; D gene uncertain. Germline CDR1 reads SGHRS; CDR2 reads YFSETQ. CDR3 length equals 14 residues. V lost 0 bases and J lost 3, with 7 bases in between. CDR3 loop: CASSLDGSNQPQHF. CDR3 sequence (DNA): TGCGCCAGCAGCTTGGACGGTTCCAATCAGCCCCAGCATTTT. Together with reference TRBV5-1 and TRBJ1-5, the CDR3 gives the full variable domain: KAGVTQTPRYLIKTRGQQVTLSCSPISGHRSVSWYQQTPGQGLQFLFEYFSETQRNKGNFPGRFSGRQFSNSRSEMNVSTLELGDSALYLCASSLDGSNQPQHFGDGTRLSIL.

Many counts were recorded for this clonotype. V and J are TRBV5-5 and TRBJ2-2; 7 nucleotides match TRBD2. This CDR3 is 13 amino acids long. Trimming at V came to 3 bases and at J to 6 bases, leaving 2 bases not matched to a gene. The germline CDR1 and CDR2 sequences are SGHKS and YYEKEE (reference sequence). DNA of the CDR3: TGTGCCAGCAGCTCGACTAGCCCCGGGGAGCTGTTTTTT. Translation: CASSSTSPGELFF.

The table lists this clonotype with many counts. This rearrangement joins TRBV7-2 to TRBJ2-7; D tentatively reads TRBD1 or TRBD2 (7 bases each). The V end was cut by 2 bases, the J end by 2 bases, with 16 bases between. The CDR3 sequence is 16 residues long. From germline, CDR1 is SGHTA and CDR2 FQGNSA. The CDR3 DNA follows: TGTGCCAGCAGCTTATGGGCAGGGGGGGGACCCTACGAGCAGTACTTC. The encoded protein is CASSLWAGGGPYEQYF.

Notes on this clonotype: A single base separates this from a much larger clone, so it may be a read error. CDR3 in amino acids: CASSFSVGAAYEQYF. The CDR3 nucleotides are TGTGCCAGCAGCTTTTCCGTAGGGGCCGCCTACGAGCAGTACTTC. This rearrangement joins TRBV7-2 to TRBJ2-7; TRBD1 is a possible D gene (5 bases). The germline CDR1 and CDR2 sequences are SGHTA and FQGNSA. V was pared by 3 bases and J by 2 bases, with 14 bases between. The CDR3 covers 15 residues.

This clonotype was counted at least ten times. This chain links TRBV13 with TRBJ2-7; 9 bases agree with TRBD1. The germline gives CDR1 PRHDT, CDR2 FYEKMQ (reference sequence). There are 15 residues in the CDR3. V lost 5 bases, J lost 6 bases, and 11 bases stayed unmatched. The CDR3 sequence is CASSLDPRDRAEQYF. The CDR3 nucleotides read TGTGCCAGCAGCCTAGACCCCCGGGACAGGGCCGAGCAGTACTTC.

This clonotype appeared many times. This chain uses TRBV20-1 with TRBJ1-5, with unresolved D. Germline CDR1 DFQATT, CDR2 SNEGSKA (reference sequence). The CDR3 consists of 13 residues. The germline V and J ends were trimmed by 6 bases and 5 bases, with 14 bases remaining between them. The CDR3 loop reads CSAMPYKDQPQHF. The CDR3 nucleotides read TGCAGTGCGATGCCTTACAAGGATCAGCCCCAGCATTTT.